This T cell receptor (beta chain) was profiled in a study of T cell responses to AZD1222 COVID-19 vaccine. Overall study context: It was second doses at about 4 or about 12 weeks that were pooled.

The table came from immunoSEQ multiplex PCR; TCRdb's copy has only in-frame clones and leaves some out. The sample lists approximately 190,000 clones, almost 95% occurring once. Points from the study as a whole: Females made up more of the donors, who were largely white British, and clonal diversity may have come out too low. Only 6 or 7 AZD1222 recipients tested seropositive at baseline. Spike-specific TCR depth and breadth grew after two AZD1222 doses.

The V and J ends lost 5 bases and 4 bases respectively, with 12 bases between them. Germline CDR1 is LGHDT and CDR2 is YNNKEL (reference sequence). CDR3 length: 14 residues. On this clone: Antigen unknown.

The rearrangement links TRBV3-1 (or the pseudogene TRBV3-2) to TRBJ1-5; no reliable D call. The material sequenced was peripheral blood, taken on day 0 of AZD1222 vaccination. The source of this sequence is an adult in good health. CDR3 nucleotide sequence: TGTGCCAGCAGCTCTCCGACGGCGAATCAGCCCCAGCATTTT. Its protein product is CASSSPTANQPQHF.